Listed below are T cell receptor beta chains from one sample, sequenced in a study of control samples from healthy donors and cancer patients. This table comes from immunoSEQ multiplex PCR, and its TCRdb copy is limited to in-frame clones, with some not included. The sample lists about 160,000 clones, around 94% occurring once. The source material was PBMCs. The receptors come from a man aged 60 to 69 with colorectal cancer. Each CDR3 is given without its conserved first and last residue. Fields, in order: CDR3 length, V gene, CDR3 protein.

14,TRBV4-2,ASSQDGASLYNEQF
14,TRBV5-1,ASSSGLAGEGETQY
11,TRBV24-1,ATSSGVGYEQY
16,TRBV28,ASSLSGPGSNSNQPQH
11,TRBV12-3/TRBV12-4,ASSRANNQPQH
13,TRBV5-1,ASSPETGMNTEAF
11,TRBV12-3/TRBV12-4,ASSFNRNSPLH
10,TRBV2,ASKRAKDGYT
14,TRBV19,ASSPRGPTSPDTQY
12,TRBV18,ASSLRQNTGELF
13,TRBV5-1,ASSLEPGRAQPQH
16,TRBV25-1,ASSEGARPGILGNTIY
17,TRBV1,TSSQVAPGKGPSYNEQF
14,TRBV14,ASSPWTGGYTGELF
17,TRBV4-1,ASSQASGGTRWTNNEQF
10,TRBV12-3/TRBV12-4,ASNINDQPQH
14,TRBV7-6,ASSPTGSSGANVLT
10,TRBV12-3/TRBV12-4,ASSTNSYEQY
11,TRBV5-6,ASSLVGEETQY
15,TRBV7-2,ASSRLWGRGRPDTQY
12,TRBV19,ASSIQGSSYEQY
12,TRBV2,ASRGLSGTDTQY
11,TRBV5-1,ASSFGPTETQY
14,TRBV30,AWNRGGKQGQETQY
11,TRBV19,ASSIGQGQPQH
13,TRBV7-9,ASSYGVSTNEKLF
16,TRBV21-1,ASSQRGERGKTQETQY
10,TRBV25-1,ADRGAYNEQF
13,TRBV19,ASSSSTGTGEKLF
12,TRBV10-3,AISEGAAGNTIY
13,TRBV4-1,ASSATGPPNEKLF
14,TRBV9,ASSPRGFSSTDTQY
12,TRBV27,ASSSRPGRTEAF
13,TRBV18,ASSPYRDRGEKLF
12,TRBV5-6,ASSLSAGVSEQY
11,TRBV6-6,ASSDGTPQPQH
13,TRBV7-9,ASSFGAPSGNTIY
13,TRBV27,ASSLTGGAGETQY
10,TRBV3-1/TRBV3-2,ASIGGGNEQY
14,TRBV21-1,ASSNDWTGGQPEAF
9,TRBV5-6,ASSSADTQY
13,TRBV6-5,ASSSPTGADYGYT
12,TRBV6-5,ASSPSTGVDTQY
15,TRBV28,ASSNSRIRASNQPQH
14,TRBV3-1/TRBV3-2,ASSQDLRGGRETQY
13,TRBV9,ASSVDSAYTDTQY
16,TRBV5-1,ASSATSGGTTGYNEQF
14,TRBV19,ASTAWTPEGTDTQY
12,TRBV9,ASSVEDRAYEQY
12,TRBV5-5,ASSLVGVTDTQY
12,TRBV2,ASSSGQGNTEAF